The clone carrying this T cell receptor (beta chain) showed up just a few times. The antigen remains unidentified. The sample comes from a study of blood T cells in healthy people across ages. Study-level points and caveats: Older individuals had lower TCR beta diversity per million T cells (the decline was roughly linear). It was held that diversity estimates obtained from one million T cells represented underestimates.

A sample-barcoded 5' primer and a J-beta primer mix were used in a second PCR of about 7 to 12 cycles. Unique molecular identifiers of 12 random nucleotides labeled each cDNA. No fewer than 3 million CDR3-containing paired-end reads came from each sample. TCRdb called the 5' RACE reads again in MiXCR, with one record for every CDR3 protein. The sample holds 800,000 to 950,000 distinct CDR3 sequences, approximately 35% seen once. The length of the CDR3 is 15 residues. The V gene's germline CDR1 is ENHRY and CDR2 SYGVKD. The ends were cut back, 0 bases at V and 3 bases at J, with 12 bases in the middle.

The source is a man aged 18 to 30 in good health. The genes are TRBV10-3 and TRBJ2-7, with D tentatively TRBD2 (6 bases). The sample comprised blood. The CDR3 DNA follows: TGTGCCATCAGTGAGTCGGAGGAGGGAAACTACGAGCAGTACTTC. Amino acid sequence: CAISESEEGNYEQYF.